This T cell receptor (beta chain) appears in the sequencing data of a study of cytomegalovirus exposure and HLA in healthy donors. Points from the study as a whole: There were over 150 TCR beta chains listed as cytomegalovirus-associated.

About this clone: Its antigen is currently unknown.

Data came from immunoSEQ multiplex PCR; TCRdb stores just in-frame clones and leaves some out. Of about 98,000 clones detected, less than 90% appear once; the ten largest clones hold around 6%. The CDR3 sequence is 15 residues long. CDR1 SGHAT and CDR2 FQNNGV come from the germline V gene. Germline trimming cut 5 bases from V and 2 bases from J; bases unmatched to any gene: 5. The sequence came from a man between 18 and 35 years old in good health and CMV-seropositive. The sequenced sample was PBMCs. This sequence joins TRBV11-2 and TRBJ1-3, with 8 bases fitting TRBD1. This CDR3 is CASSVSGGTGNTIYF. The DNA for the CDR3 is TGTGCCAGCAGCGTATCAGGGGGCACTGGAAACACCATATATTTT. The variable domain in full, completed from reference TRBV11-2 and TRBJ1-3, reads EAGVAQSPRYKIIEKRQSVAFWCNPISGHATLYWYQQILGQGPKLLIQFQNNGVVDDSQLPKDRFSAERLKGVDSTLKIQPAKLEDSAVYLCASSVSGGTGNTIYFGEGSWLTVV.